The 7 T cell receptor beta chains presented below share a single source sample, sequenced in a study of shared clonotypes between healthy human individuals. Data came from immunoSEQ multiplex PCR; TCRdb stores just in-frame clones and leaves some out. The repertoire includes approximately 340,000 clones, around 70% of them detected once, and about 9.4% sits in the top ten. The source material was memory CD4+ T cells sorted from blood. Sample subset: CD45RA-negative fraction. Receptors originate from a man aged 30 to 39 in good health.

The chain recombines TRBV5-6 with TRBJ2-7, with 13 bases matching TRBD2. J gave up 7 bases and V 4 bases, and 5 bases lay outside the gene matches. The CDR3 runs 14 residues. CDR1 SGHDT and CDR2 YYEEEE come from the germline V gene. CDR3 DNA sequence: TGTGCCAGCAGCCGTCGGGGACTAGCGGGGGAGCAGTACTTC. This codes for CASSRRGLAGEQYF.

This clone was picked up a small number of times. The chain couples TRBV6-5 to TRBJ1-2, with 8 bases fitting TRBD1. This CDR3 region has 15 residues. J was trimmed by 2 bases and V by 5 bases; bases with no gene match: 7. In germline, CDR1 is MNHEY, CDR2 SVGAGI. CDR3 sequence reads: CASSAGGLLNYGYTF. The DNA for the CDR3 is TGTGCCAGCAGTGCAGGGGGCTTACTGAACTATGGCTACACCTTC.

The chain carries TRBV7-7 and TRBJ2-7; D is possibly TRBD1 or TRBD2 (5 bases each). Germline values: CDR1 SSHAT, CDR2 FNYEAQ (reference sequence). V shed 3 bases and J shed 0 bases, with 12 bases lying between them. This CDR3 contains 15 residues. CDR3 sequence (DNA): TGTGCCAGCAGCTTCGGGACGTCGAGCTCCTACGAGCAGTACTTC. Its protein product is CASSFGTSSSYEQYF.

This clone was counted between two and nine times. The rearrangement links TRBV27 to TRBJ2-5; weak D call: TRBD1 (6 bases). The CDR3 consists of 22 residues. V shed 4 bases and J shed 1 base, with 34 bases lying between them. The germline gives CDR1 MNHEY, CDR2 SMNVEV (reference sequence). The CDR3 nucleotides read TGTGCCAGCAGTTCTCTATTTGTGATTCAGGTCAGGGGCTTAACTTTCCAAGAGACCCAGTACTTC. It encodes CASSSLFVIQVRGLTFQETQYF.

The chain links TRBV19 to TRBJ2-5; tentative D call: TRBD1 (6 bases). CDR1 and CDR2 from the germline V gene are LNHDA and SQIVND (reference sequence). The V end lost 3 bases, the J end lost 2 bases, and 13 bases lay between the germline ends. The CDR3 sequence is 15 residues long. The CDR3 nucleotides are TGTGCCAGTAGTATCGGACAGCCGGGGCAAGAGACCCAGTACTTC. Its protein product is CASSIGQPGQETQYF.

This clone was seen at least ten times. V is TRBV5-1 and J is TRBJ2-7; 10 nucleotides align to TRBD2. Germline V lookup: CDR1 SGHRS, CDR2 YFSETQ. The CDR3 contains 15 residues. V shed 4 bases, J shed 7 bases, and the junction held 11 bases outside the gene matches. The CDR3 spells CASSQGLATEGEQYF. CDR3 coding DNA: TGCGCCAGCAGCCAGGGACTAGCGACCGAGGGGGAGCAGTACTTC.

This clone was recorded once. The V gene is TRBV7-2, the J gene TRBJ2-2; D gene ambiguous. Trimming took off 3 bases at V and 5 bases at J, with 4 bases between the two ends. Germline V gives CDR1 SGHTA, CDR2 FQGNSA. This CDR3 has 12 amino acids. The CDR3 here is CASSFTTGELFF. The CDR3 DNA reads as TGTGCCAGCAGCTTTACGACCGGGGAGCTGTTTTTT.